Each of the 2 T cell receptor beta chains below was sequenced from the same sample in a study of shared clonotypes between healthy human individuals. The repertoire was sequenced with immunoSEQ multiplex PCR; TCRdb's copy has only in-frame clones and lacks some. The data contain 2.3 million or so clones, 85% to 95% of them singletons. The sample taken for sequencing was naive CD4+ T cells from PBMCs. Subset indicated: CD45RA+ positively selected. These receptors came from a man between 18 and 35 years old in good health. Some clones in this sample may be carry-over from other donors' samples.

The CDR3 bases are TGTGCCAGCAGGCTCCAGGAGTGGGTGGATCAGCCCCAGCATTTT. It is translated as CASRLQEWVDQPQHF. The chain has TRBV6-1 and TRBJ1-5; D is unclear. CDR3 length equals 15 residues. Trimming pared 6 bases from V and 5 bases from J, leaving 17 bases between. CDR1 and CDR2 from the germline V gene are MNHNS and SASEGT.

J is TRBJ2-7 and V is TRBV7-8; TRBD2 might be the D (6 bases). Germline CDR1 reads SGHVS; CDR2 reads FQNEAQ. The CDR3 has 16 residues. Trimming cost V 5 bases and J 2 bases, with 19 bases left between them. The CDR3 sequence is CASSTPPGRGTYEQYF. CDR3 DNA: TGTGCCAGCAGCACACCGCCGGGACGGGGGACCTACGAGCAGTACTTC.